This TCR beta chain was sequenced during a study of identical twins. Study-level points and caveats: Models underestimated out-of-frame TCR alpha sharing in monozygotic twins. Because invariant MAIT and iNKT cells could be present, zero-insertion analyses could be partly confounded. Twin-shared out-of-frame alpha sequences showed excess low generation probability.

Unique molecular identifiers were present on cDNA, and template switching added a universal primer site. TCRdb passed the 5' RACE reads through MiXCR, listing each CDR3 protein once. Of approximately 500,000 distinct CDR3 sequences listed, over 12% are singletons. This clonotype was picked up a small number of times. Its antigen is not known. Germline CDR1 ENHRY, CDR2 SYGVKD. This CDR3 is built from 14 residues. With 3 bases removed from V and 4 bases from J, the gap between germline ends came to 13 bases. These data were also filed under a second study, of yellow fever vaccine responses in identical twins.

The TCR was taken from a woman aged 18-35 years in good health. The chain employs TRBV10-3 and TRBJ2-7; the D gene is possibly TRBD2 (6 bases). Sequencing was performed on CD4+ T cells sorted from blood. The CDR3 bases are TGTGCCATCAGTGAACGGGACTTCGCGTACGAGCAGTACTTC. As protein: CAISERDFAYEQYF.